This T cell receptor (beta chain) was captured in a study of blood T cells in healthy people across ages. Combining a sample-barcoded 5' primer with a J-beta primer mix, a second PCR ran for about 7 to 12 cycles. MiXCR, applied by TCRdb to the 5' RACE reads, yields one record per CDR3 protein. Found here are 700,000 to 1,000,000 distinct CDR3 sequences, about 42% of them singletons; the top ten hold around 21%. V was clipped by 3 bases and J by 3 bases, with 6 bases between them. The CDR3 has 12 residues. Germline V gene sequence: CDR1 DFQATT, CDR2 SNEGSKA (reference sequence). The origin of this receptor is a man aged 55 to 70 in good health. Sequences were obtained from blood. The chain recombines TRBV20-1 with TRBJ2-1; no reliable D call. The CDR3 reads CSASTHYNEQFF. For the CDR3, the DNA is TGCAGTGCTAGTACTCACTACAATGAGCAGTTCTTC.